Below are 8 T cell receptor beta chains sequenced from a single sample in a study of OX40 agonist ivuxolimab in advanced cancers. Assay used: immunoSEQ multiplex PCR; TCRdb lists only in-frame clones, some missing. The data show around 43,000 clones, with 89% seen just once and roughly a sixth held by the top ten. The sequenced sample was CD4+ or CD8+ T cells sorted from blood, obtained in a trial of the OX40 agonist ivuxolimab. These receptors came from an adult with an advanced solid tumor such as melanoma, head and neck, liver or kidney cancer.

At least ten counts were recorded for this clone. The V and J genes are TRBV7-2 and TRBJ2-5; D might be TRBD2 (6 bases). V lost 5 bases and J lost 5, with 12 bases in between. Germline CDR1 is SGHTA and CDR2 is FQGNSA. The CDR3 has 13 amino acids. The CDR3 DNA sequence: TGTGCCAGCAGCCCCCGGGGGTGGGAGACCCAGTACTTC. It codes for CASSPRGWETQYF.

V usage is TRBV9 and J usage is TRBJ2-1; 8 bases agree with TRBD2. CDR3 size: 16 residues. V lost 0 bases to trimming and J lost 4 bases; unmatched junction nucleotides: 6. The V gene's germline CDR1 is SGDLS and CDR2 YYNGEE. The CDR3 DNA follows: TGTGCCAGCAGCGTAGCGGGAGGGTCGAGGTACAATGAGCAGTTCTTC. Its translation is CASSVAGGSRYNEQFF.

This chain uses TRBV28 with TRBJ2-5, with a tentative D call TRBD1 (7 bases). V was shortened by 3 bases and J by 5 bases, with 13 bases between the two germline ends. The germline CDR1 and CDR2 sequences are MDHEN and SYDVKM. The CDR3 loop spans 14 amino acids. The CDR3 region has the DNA TGTGCCAGCAGTTTTGCCAGGGGGGTGGAGACCCAGTACTTC. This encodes CASSFARGVETQYF.

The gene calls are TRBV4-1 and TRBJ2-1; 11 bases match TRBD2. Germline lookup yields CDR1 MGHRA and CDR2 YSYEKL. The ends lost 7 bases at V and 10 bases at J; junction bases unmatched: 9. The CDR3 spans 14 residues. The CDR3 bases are TGCGCCAGCAATAGCGGGAGGGCCGGGGGCGAGCAGTTCTTC. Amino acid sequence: CASNSGRAGGEQFF.

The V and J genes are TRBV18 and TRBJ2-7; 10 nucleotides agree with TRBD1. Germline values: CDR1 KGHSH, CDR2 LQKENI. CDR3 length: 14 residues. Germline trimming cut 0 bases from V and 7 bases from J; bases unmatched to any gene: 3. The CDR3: CASSPPTGGREQYF. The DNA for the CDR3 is TGTGCCAGCTCACCACCGACAGGGGGCCGGGAGCAGTACTTC.

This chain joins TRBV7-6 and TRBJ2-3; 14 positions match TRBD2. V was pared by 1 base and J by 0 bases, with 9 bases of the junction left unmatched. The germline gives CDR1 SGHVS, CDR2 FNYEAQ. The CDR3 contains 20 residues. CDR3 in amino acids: CASSLGSGTSGRRSTDTQYF. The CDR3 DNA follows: TGTGCCAGCAGCTTAGGATCCGGGACTAGCGGGAGAAGGAGCACAGATACGCAGTATTTT. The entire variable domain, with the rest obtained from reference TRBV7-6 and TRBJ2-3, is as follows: GAGVSQSPRYKVTKRGQDVALRCDPISGHVSLYWYRQALGQGPEFLTYFNYEAQQDKSGLPNDRFSAERPEGSISTLTIQRTEQRDSAMYRCASSLGSGTSGRRSTDTQYFGPGTRLTVL.

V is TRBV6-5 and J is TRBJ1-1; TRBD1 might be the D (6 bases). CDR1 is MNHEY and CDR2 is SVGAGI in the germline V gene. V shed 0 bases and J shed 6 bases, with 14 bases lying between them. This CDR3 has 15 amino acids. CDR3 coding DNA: TGTGCCAGCAGTTACTCTGAAGGGGGGTGGGCTGAAGCTTTCTTT. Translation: CASSYSEGGWAEAFF.

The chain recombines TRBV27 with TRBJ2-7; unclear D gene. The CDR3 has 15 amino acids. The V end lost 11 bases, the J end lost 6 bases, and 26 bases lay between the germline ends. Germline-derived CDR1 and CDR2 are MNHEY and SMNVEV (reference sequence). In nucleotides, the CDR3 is TGTGCCCCCCAGGCCGGCAGGCTTATTTCTGGCGAGCAGTACTTC. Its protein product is CAPQAGRLISGEQYF.